This T cell receptor (beta chain) is drawn from a study of shared clonotypes between healthy human individuals. Assay: immunoSEQ multiplex PCR; the TCRdb copy retains only in-frame clones and omits some. In the table there are about 490,000 clones, about 85% of which are singletons. This TCR was recovered from a woman aged 40 to 50 in good health. Some clones in this sample may be carry-over from other donors' samples. The sample consisted of PBMCs.

This CDR3 reads CASRTLVGGYSNQPQHF. For the CDR3, the DNA is TGTGCCAGCCGCACCTTAGTGGGCGGCTATAGCAATCAGCCCCAGCATTTT. V is TRBV28 and J is TRBJ1-5; no clear D gene. V lost 8 bases and J 0 bases, leaving 20 bases between the germline ends. CDR3 size: 17 residues. Germline loops: CDR1 MDHEN, CDR2 SYDVKM.